This T cell receptor beta chain stems from a study of OX40 agonist ivuxolimab in advanced cancers. Across the whole study: Every 2 weeks, ivuxolimab was infused into the patients intravenously at between 0.01 and 10 mg/kg. Partial responses were seen in three patients, one with hepatocellular carcinoma and two with cutaneous melanoma.

The assay was immunoSEQ multiplex PCR, and TCRdb's table has in-frame clones only and misses some. Of around 66,000 clones in the sample, approximately 90% are singletons; the top ten hold 2%. Peripheral blood came from all dose cohorts at three timepoints. The specimen was CD4+ or CD8+ T cells sorted from blood, collected in a trial of the OX40 agonist ivuxolimab. The sequence was obtained from an adult with an advanced solid tumor such as melanoma, head and neck, liver or kidney cancer.

CDR3 nucleotides: TGTGCCAGCAGTGAACGCGGGGGACAGGGGGCGAGTCCACGCTACACCTTC. It translates to CASSERGGQGASPRYTF. V usage is TRBV2 and J usage is TRBJ1-2, with 12 nucleotides matching TRBD1. The V gene's germline CDR1 is SNHLY and CDR2 FYNNEI. The CDR3 has 17 amino acids. The V segment lost 2 bases and the J segment 9 bases; nucleotides outside the gene matches: 13.